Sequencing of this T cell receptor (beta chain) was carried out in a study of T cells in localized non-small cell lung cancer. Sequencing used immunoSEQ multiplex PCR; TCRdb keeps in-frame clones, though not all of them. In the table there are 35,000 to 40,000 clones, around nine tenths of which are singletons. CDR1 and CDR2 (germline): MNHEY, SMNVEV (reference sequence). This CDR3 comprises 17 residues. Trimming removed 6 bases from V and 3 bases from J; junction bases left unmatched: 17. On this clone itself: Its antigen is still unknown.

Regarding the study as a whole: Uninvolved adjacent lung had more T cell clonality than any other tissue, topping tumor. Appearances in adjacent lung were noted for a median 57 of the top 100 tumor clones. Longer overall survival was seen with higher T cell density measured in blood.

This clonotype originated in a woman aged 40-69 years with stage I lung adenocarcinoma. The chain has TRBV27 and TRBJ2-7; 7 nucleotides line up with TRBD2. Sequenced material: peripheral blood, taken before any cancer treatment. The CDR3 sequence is CASRTQTGGGSIYEQYF. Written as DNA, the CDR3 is TGTGCCAGCAGGACCCAGACCGGAGGCGGGAGCATCTACGAGCAGTACTTC.